These 27 T cell receptor beta chains were all obtained from the same sample, sequenced in a study of blood T cells in healthy people across ages. For the second PCR, which ran for about 7 to 11 cycles, a sample-barcoded 5' primer and a J-beta primer mix were used. TCRdb re-analysed the 5' RACE reads in MiXCR, keeping a single row per CDR3 protein. The sample records 790,000 or so distinct CDR3 sequences, roughly three fifths being singletons. The specimen sequenced was blood. These receptors were collected from a man between 40 and 49 years old in good health.

The rearrangement links TRBV18 to TRBJ2-7, with 7 bases that match TRBD1. Near its end, the DNA agrees better with TRBJ2-5, so the J call may be wrong. Germline lookup yields CDR1 KGHSH and CDR2 LQKENI. The CDR3 is 15 amino acids. CDR3 in amino acids: CASSPPRTGQETQYF. In DNA, the CDR3 is TGTGCCAGCTCACCACCGAGGACAGGCCAAGAGACCCAGTACTTC.

The DNA of the CDR3 is TGTGCCAGCAGCACAACGGATCAGCCCCAGCATTTT. Its translation is CASSTTDQPQHF. The V gene is TRBV12-3 or TRBV12-4, the J gene TRBJ1-5; D unresolved. Between the trimmed V and J ends, which lost 6 bases and 5 bases, there was a span of 8 bases. The CDR3 totals 12 residues.

This clonotype has a count of ten or more. J is TRBJ2-7 and V is TRBV28; D unresolved. CDR3 size: 14 residues. CDR1 MDHEN and CDR2 SYDVKM come from the germline V gene. The ends were cut back, 3 bases at V and 2 bases at J, with 11 bases in the middle. The CDR3: CASSFSRATYEQYF. In DNA, the CDR3 is TGTGCCAGCAGTTTCTCACGAGCAACCTACGAGCAGTACTTC. The variable domain in full, with the rest retrieved from reference TRBV28 and TRBJ2-7, is DVKVTQSSRYLVKRTGEKVFLECVQDMDHENMFWYRQDPGLGLRLIYFSYDVKMKEKGDIPEGYSVSREKKERFSLILESASTNQTSMYLCASSFSRATYEQYFGPGTRLTVT.

This clonotype appeared once. This sequence joins TRBV12-3 or TRBV12-4 and TRBJ2-1; D is tentatively TRBD1 or TRBD2 (5 bases each). The CDR3 loop spans 15 amino acids. Between the trimmed V and J ends, which lost 1 base and 7 bases, there was a span of 14 bases. DNA for the CDR3: TGTGCCAGCAGTTTAGGAGGGGAATTTCGGAATGAGCAGTTCTTC. Translation: CASSLGGEFRNEQFF.

V usage is TRBV25-1 and J usage is TRBJ2-4; D perhaps matches TRBD1 (6 bases). CDR3 size: 16 residues. Trimming pared 1 base from V and 1 base from J, leaving 11 bases between. Germline loops: CDR1 MGHDK, CDR2 SYGVNS. CDR3 protein: CASSEWAGAAKNIQYF. CDR3 bases: TGTGCCAGCAGTGAATGGGCAGGGGCTGCCAAAAACATTCAGTACTTC.

This clonotype was picked up a small number of times. V is TRBV12-5 and J is TRBJ2-6; D gene uncertain. CDR1 is LGHNT, CDR2 FRNRAP, per germline. This CDR3 has 13 residues. Trimming removed 6 bases at V and 1 base at J, with 4 bases between. CDR3 in amino acids: CASGGSGANVLTF. CDR3 coding DNA: TGTGCTAGTGGAGGTTCTGGGGCCAACGTCCTGACTTTC.

With respect to this clonotype: A junction end diverges from the germline sequence, so it may reflect a read error. This rearrangement joins TRBV9 to TRBJ2-3, with TRBD2 identical over 8 bases. The CDR3 runs 16 residues. Germline lookup yields CDR1 SGDLS and CDR2 YYNGEE. CDR3 in amino acids: CVSSAQPAGGTDTQYF. In nucleotides, the CDR3 is TGTGTCAGCAGCGCCCAACCAGCGGGAGGCACAGATACGCAGTATTTT.

The chain couples TRBV4-1 to TRBJ2-7, with a tentative D call TRBD2 (5 bases). V gave up 0 bases and J gave up 2 bases, with 20 bases separating them. Per germline, CDR1 MGHRA and CDR2 YSYEKL. CDR3 length equals 18 residues. The CDR3 sequence is CASSQDTPSQGGAYEQYF. CDR3 nucleotides: TGCGCCAGCAGCCAAGATACCCCCTCTCAAGGAGGTGCCTACGAGCAGTACTTC.

V gene TRBV4-2 combines with J gene TRBJ2-3, with D perhaps being TRBD1 or TRBD2 (5 bases each). The CDR3 runs to 15 residues. The germline V and J ends were trimmed by 3 bases and 1 base, with 11 bases remaining between them. CDR1 LGHNA and CDR2 YNFKEQ come from the germline V gene. In nucleotides, the CDR3 is TGTGCCAGCAGCCATCCATTGGGGGGCACAGATACGCAGTATTTT. Protein: CASSHPLGGTDTQYF.

CDR3 sequence reads: CASSQGTRYNEQFF. The CDR3 region has the DNA TGTGCCAGCAGTCAAGGGACGAGATACAATGAGCAGTTCTTC. The genes are TRBV28 and TRBJ2-1; D is tentatively TRBD1 or TRBD2 (5 bases each). Trimming shortened V by 5 bases and J by 4 bases, and 12 bases separated the two germline ends. This CDR3 contains 14 residues. Germline CDR1 and CDR2: MDHEN and SYDVKM.

V is TRBV28 and J is TRBJ2-1; D is unresolved. The germline V gene has CDR1 MDHEN and CDR2 SYDVKM. V was trimmed by 4 bases and J by 15 bases, leaving 22 bases between them. The CDR3 extends over 14 amino acids. CDR3 amino acids: CASSSVRAIPPPFF. The CDR3 nucleotides read TGTGCCAGCAGTTCAGTCCGGGCCATCCCTCCCCCGTTCTTC.

The rearrangement joins TRBV12-3 or TRBV12-4 to TRBJ2-3, with 10 bases aligning to TRBD2. This CDR3 spans 20 amino acids. V was clipped by 4 bases and J by 0 bases; unmatched bases: 16. CDR3 bases: TGTGCCAGCAGTTCCCTCGTCGGGCTAGCGGGGGTGACTAGCACAGATACGCAGTATTTT. Protein: CASSSLVGLAGVTSTDTQYF.

The chain couples TRBV5-5 to TRBJ2-1, with D perhaps TRBD1 (5 bases). Germline CDR1 SGHKS, CDR2 YYEKEE (reference sequence). The ends were cut back, 4 bases at V and 0 bases at J, with 14 bases in the middle. The CDR3 length is 16 residues. The CDR3 reads CASSRTDSSSYNEQFF. In nucleotides, the CDR3 is TGTGCCAGCAGCCGGACCGACAGTAGCTCCTACAATGAGCAGTTCTTC.

The chain combines TRBV19 with TRBJ2-7; unclear D gene. CDR3 length: 15 residues. Per the germline V gene, CDR1 is LNHDA and CDR2 is SQIVND (reference sequence). Trimming pared 4 bases from V and 0 bases from J, leaving 13 bases between. The CDR3 region is CASSSHHHDSYEQYF. The CDR3 DNA sequence: TGTGCCAGTAGTAGTCACCACCACGACTCCTACGAGCAGTACTTC.

J is TRBJ2-7 and V is TRBV20-1; TRBD1 agrees at 9 bases. The J segment lost 3 bases and the V segment lost 6 bases, leaving 6 bases of the junction unmatched. This CDR3 is built from 13 residues. Germline CDR1 is DFQATT and CDR2 is SNEGSKA (reference sequence). The CDR3 nucleotides read TGCAGTGCCATGACAGGGGGTAACTACGAGCAGTACTTC. Protein product: CSAMTGGNYEQYF.

There are many counts of this clonotype. The gene calls are TRBV7-2 and TRBJ2-7, with D uncertain. From germline, CDR1 is SGHTA and CDR2 FQGNSA. CDR3 size: 13 residues. Trimming removed 6 bases at V and 1 base at J, with 10 bases between. This chain's CDR3 is CASSPTASYEQYF. The CDR3, as DNA: TGTGCCAGCAGTCCAACAGCTTCCTACGAGCAGTACTTC.

There are a few counts of this clonotype. V usage is TRBV29-1 and J usage is TRBJ2-7; D uncertain. Between the trimmed V and J ends, which lost 5 bases and 2 bases, there was a span of 13 bases. Germline assignment: CDR1 SQVTM and CDR2 ANQGSEA. CDR3 size: 13 residues. The CDR3 bases are TGCAGCGTTCAGGACCCTTCAGCCTACGAGCAGTACTTC. The encoded protein is CSVQDPSAYEQYF.

The chain couples TRBV4-2 to TRBJ2-1, with a tentative D call TRBD1 (5 bases). Per germline, CDR1 LGHNA and CDR2 YNFKEQ. The CDR3 length is 14 residues. V dropped 4 bases and J dropped 4 bases, with 11 bases sitting between them. CDR3 bases: TGTGCCAGCAGCCCATCCGACAGTTACAATGAGCAGTTCTTC. Amino acid sequence: CASSPSDSYNEQFF.

The gene calls are TRBV7-3 and TRBJ2-2; D not certain. From germline, CDR1 is SGHTA and CDR2 FQGTGA. CDR3 length: 14 residues. The V gene lost 5 bases and the J gene lost 5 bases, with 12 bases spanning the gap. For the CDR3, the DNA is TGTGCCAGCAGCCCCGATAAGAGGACCGGGGAGCTGTTTTTT. This sequence encodes CASSPDKRTGELFF.

This chain joins TRBV9 and TRBJ2-5; D is perhaps TRBD1 or TRBD2 (5 bases each). Germline V gene lookup returns CDR1 SGDLS and CDR2 YYNGEE. Trimming took 4 bases from V and 2 from J, leaving 24 bases between them. The CDR3 length is 18 residues. DNA for the CDR3: TGTGCCAGCAGCATGCGACCCGGGACCTCTGCACGACAAGAGACCCAGTACTTC. This codes for CASSMRPGTSARQETQYF.

V is TRBV7-2 and J is TRBJ2-3, with TRBD2 as a possible D gene (5 bases). The CDR3 contains 15 residues. CDR1 is SGHTA, CDR2 FQGNSA, per germline. Trimming left V 3 bases short and J 4 bases short, with 14 bases between. The CDR3 protein is CASSFQLASADTQYF. The CDR3 DNA reads as TGTGCCAGCAGCTTCCAGTTAGCGTCCGCAGATACGCAGTATTTT.

This clonotype was seen more than once but under ten times. The chain is built from TRBV12-3 or TRBV12-4 and TRBJ1-5, with a possible D match to TRBD1 (5 bases). Deletions cut 1 base from V and 7 bases from J, with 17 bases between. This CDR3 region has 16 residues. CDR3 region: CASSLVGGRADQPQHF. The CDR3 DNA reads TGTGCCAGCAGTTTAGTCGGAGGCAGGGCGGACCAGCCCCAGCATTTT.

The chain joins TRBV28 to TRBJ2-5; D uncertain. The CDR3 sequence is 13 residues long. V was pared by 5 bases and J by 6 bases, with 13 bases between. Germline V lookup: CDR1 MDHEN, CDR2 SYDVKM. The CDR3 is CASSAPIGKTQYF. CDR3 nucleotides: TGTGCCAGCAGTGCCCCAATTGGAAAGACCCAGTACTTC.

This clonotype was seen many times. This chain connects TRBV6-1 to TRBJ1-1, with unresolved D. Germline V gene sequence: CDR1 MNHNS, CDR2 SASEGT. The V end lost 6 bases, the J end lost 4 bases, and 12 bases lay between the germline ends. The CDR3 has 13 amino acids. The CDR3 region is CASSASAITEAFF. The CDR3, as DNA: TGTGCCAGCAGCGCTTCAGCGATCACTGAAGCTTTCTTT.

This clonotype appeared a single time. This chain joins TRBV24-1 and TRBJ2-5; TRBD1 agrees at 9 bases. CDR1 and CDR2 (germline): KGHDR, SFDVKD. The CDR3 contains 15 residues. The ends lost 1 base at V and 4 bases at J; junction bases unmatched: 3. The CDR3 loop is CATSDFGTGRETQYF. CDR3 sequence (DNA): TGTGCCACCAGTGATTTTGGGACAGGGAGAGAGACCCAGTACTTC.

The chain links TRBV12-3 or TRBV12-4 to TRBJ2-7; 7 bases fit TRBD2. V shed 6 bases, J shed 0 bases, and the junction held 5 bases outside the gene matches. The CDR3 totals 14 residues. CDR3 sequence: CASSSSGLSYEQYF. CDR3 bases: TGTGCCAGCAGCTCTAGCGGCCTCTCCTACGAGCAGTACTTC.

The chain has TRBV9 and TRBJ2-7; 9 bases map to TRBD1. V lost 4 bases to trimming and J lost 6 bases; unmatched junction nucleotides: 11. The CDR3 runs 15 residues. The germline CDR1 and CDR2 sequences are SGDLS and YYNGEE. The CDR3 nucleotides are TGTGCCAGCAGCCCCGCCCCTGGGACAGGGAGCGAGCAGTACTTC. Its translation is CASSPAPGTGSEQYF.